The 10 T cell receptor beta chains below were found in one sample sequenced in a study of Ad26.COV2.S vaccination and SARS-CoV-2 variants. The treatment was: 15 to 20 received Ad26.COV2.S at low or high dose, single or two shots; about 5 received placebo; per-sample allocation not given. Specimens were obtained on day 63 following the first vaccine or placebo injection. The method was immunoSEQ multiplex PCR; TCRdb's version includes in-frame clones alone and lacks a portion of them. The sample consists of around 450,000 clones, about nine tenths of them appearing once. This material consisted of peripheral blood, taken in a trial of Ad26.COV2.S vaccine versus placebo. Source of these receptors: a person between 18 and 59 years old who received the Ad26.COV2.S COVID-19 vaccine or a placebo.

V usage is TRBV7-3 and J usage is TRBJ1-1, with D possibly being TRBD1 (6 bases). CDR3 size: 15 residues. Trimming cost V 1 base and J 0 bases, with 9 bases left between them. Germline CDR1 and CDR2: SGHTA and FQGTGA. In DNA, the CDR3 is TGTGCCAGCAGCTTAAGGGGGGGCTTGAACACTGAAGCTTTCTTT. Amino acid sequence: CASSLRGGLNTEAFF.

This rearrangement joins TRBV6-2 or TRBV6-3 to TRBJ2-1; a weak D match, TRBD1 (6 bases). CDR3 length: 16 amino acids. From germline, CDR1 is MNHEY and CDR2 SVGEGT. Trimming shortened V by 0 bases and J by 4 bases, and 13 bases separated the two germline ends. The CDR3 protein is CASSYSFLQGYNEQFF. CDR3 nucleotides: TGTGCCAGCAGTTACTCTTTCCTTCAGGGGTACAATGAGCAGTTCTTC.

This rearrangement joins TRBV10-3 to TRBJ2-5; D possibly corresponds to TRBD1 (5 bases). This CDR3 is 14 amino acids long. Germline CDR1 reads ENHRY; CDR2 reads SYGVKD. Trimming shortened V by 6 bases and J by 3 bases, and 14 bases separated the two germline ends. CDR3 in amino acids: CAISRDLVEETQYF. The CDR3 nucleotides read TGTGCCATCAGCAGGGATTTGGTAGAAGAGACCCAGTACTTC.

The chain is built from TRBV27 and TRBJ2-7; D remains ambiguous. CDR1 MNHEY and CDR2 SMNVEV come from the germline V gene (reference sequence). Trimming stripped 8 bases from V and 0 bases from J, with 11 bases between. The CDR3 runs 13 residues. CDR3 DNA: TGTGCCAGCGCAGACGCTGGCTCCTACGAGCAGTACTTC. Translating it yields CASADAGSYEQYF.

The V gene is TRBV5-6, the J gene TRBJ2-1, with D tentatively TRBD2 (5 bases). This CDR3 is 15 amino acids long. V was clipped by 5 bases and J by 7 bases, with 19 bases between them. Per germline, CDR1 SGHDT and CDR2 YYEEEE. The CDR3 DNA follows: TGTGCCAGCAGTAGAACGGCCGGGATTGCAAATGAGCAGTTCTTC. It specifies CASSRTAGIANEQFF.

This clone was seen only once. This chain uses TRBV19 with TRBJ2-5, with D possibly TRBD1 on 6 matching bases. Trimming took 6 bases from V and 1 from J, leaving 12 bases between them. The CDR3 extends over 14 amino acids. The germline gives CDR1 LNHDA, CDR2 SQIVND (reference sequence). The CDR3 is CASSPGQRQETQYF. Here the CDR3 DNA reads TGTGCCAGTAGCCCCGGACAGCGCCAAGAGACCCAGTACTTC. Looking up the rest from reference TRBV19 and TRBJ2-5 gives the full variable domain: DGGITQSPKYLFRKEGQNVTLSCEQNLNHDAMYWYRQDPGQGLRLIYYSQIVNDFQKGDIAEGYSVSREKKESFPLTVTSAQKNPTAFYLCASSPGQRQETQYFGPGTRLLVL.

The rearrangement links TRBV29-1 to TRBJ2-7; possible D gene TRBD1, 6 bases. This CDR3 region has 12 residues. Looked up from germline, CDR1 is SQVTM and CDR2 is ANQGSEA. V was trimmed by 7 bases and J by 7 bases, leaving 17 bases between them. The CDR3 DNA is TGCAGCGCCCTTAGGGGGTTGGAGGAGCAGTACTTC. The encoded protein is CSALRGLEEQYF.

The gene calls are TRBV5-1 and TRBJ2-7; D gene uncertain. The germline V and J ends were trimmed by 4 bases and 6 bases, with 17 bases remaining between them. Germline values: CDR1 SGHRS, CDR2 YFSETQ. CDR3 size: 14 residues. In DNA form, the CDR3 reads TGCGCCAGCAGCCGTACCTCGTTAGGCGGCGAGCAGTACTTC. It encodes CASSRTSLGGEQYF.

This clone came up once. The chain is built from TRBV18 and TRBJ1-4; D not certain. The CDR3 has 13 amino acids. Germline CDR1 and CDR2: KGHSH and LQKENI. V lost 3 bases and J lost 7, with 9 bases in between. CDR3 amino acids: CASSPASGEKLFF. The CDR3 DNA sequence: TGTGCCAGCTCACCGGCCTCCGGTGAAAAACTGTTTTTT.

The chain employs TRBV21-1 and TRBJ2-5; no check of the table's D call, TRBD2, against the DNA was made. TRBV21-1 corresponds to a pseudogene. The CDR3 extends over 17 amino acids. CDR3 coding DNA: TGTGCCAGCCCGGTAGGGGGTAGCGGGAGGAAGCAAGAGACCCAGTACTTC. Protein sequence: CASPVGGSGRKQETQYF.